A selection of T cell receptor beta chains follows, all from one sample in a study of CD8 T cells in ankylosing spondylitis. MiXCR, applied by TCRdb to the 5' RACE reads, yields one record per CDR3 protein. The data hold 200,000 to 300,000 distinct CDR3 sequences, with roughly 32% observed a single time. The sequenced sample consisted of blood, either unsorted or a sorted T cell fraction (not recorded which). The source is a male donor with ankylosing spondylitis or in good health (not recorded which). Both conserved end residues are part of each CDR3. A D gene is named only where the DNA matches it firmly. A row's size may be missing; if present it is once, few, many or a size class.

clone_size,j_call,v_call,d_call,cdr3_nt,cdr3_aa
-,TRBJ1-2,TRBV24-1,TRBD1,TGTGCCACCAGCGGACAGGGAGGAAGTGGCTACACCTTC,CATSGQGGSGYTF
-,TRBJ2-7,TRBV29-1,-,TGCAGCCGTCAGACACCAACAGACTCCTACGAGCAGTACTTC,CSRQTPTDSYEQYF
-,TRBJ2-1,TRBV12-3/TRBV12-4,-,TGTGCCAGCGTTAGTAGCTTGGGGAGCTACAATGAGCAGTTCTTC,CASVSSLGSYNEQFF
-,TRBJ2-1,TRBV5-1,TRBD2,TGCGCCAGCAGCGACCCGACTAGCCCCGGCGTCCTCAATGAGCAGTTCTTC,CASSDPTSPGVLNEQFF
-,TRBJ2-5,TRBV6-6,-,TGTGCCAGCAGTCCACACAAGGAGACCCAGTACTTC,CASSPHKETQYF
-,TRBJ2-1,TRBV11-2,-,TGTGCCAGCAGCTCCAACTCCAATGAGCAGTTCTTC,CASSSNSNEQFF
few,TRBJ2-2,TRBV12-3/TRBV12-4,-,TGTGCCAGCAGTTTATGGCCAGGAGACACCGGGGAGCTGTTTTTT,CASSLWPGDTGELFF
-,TRBJ2-7,TRBV12-3/TRBV12-4,-,TGTGCCAGCAGATCCATCACTGACGAGCAGTACTTC,CASRSITDEQYF
-,TRBJ1-1,TRBV9,-,TGTGCCAGCAGCGTAACGGGGGGGTGGACTGAAGCTTTCTTT,CASSVTGGWTEAFF
few,TRBJ2-5,TRBV5-1,-,TGCGCCAGGCGGGATAGGCGCGGCAGACAAGAGACCCAGTACTTC,CARRDRRGRQETQYF
few,TRBJ1-2,TRBV20-1,TRBD1,TGCAGTGCTAAGAGCCCTGTCCCGGGACAGGGGGCTGTGGGCTATGGCTACACCTTC,CSAKSPVPGQGAVGYGYTF
many,TRBJ1-6,TRBV20-1,-,TGCAGTGCTAGAGATCTAAGGACCTCGAGCGGACCCCTCCACTTT,CSARDLRTSSGPLHF
few,TRBJ2-1,TRBV5-1,TRBD1,TGCGCCAGCAGCTTAGGGGACAGGGCGTTTGGAAATGAGCAGTTCTTC,CASSLGDRAFGNEQFF
-,TRBJ2-5,TRBV20-1,TRBD2,TGCAGTGCTCCTGCTCTAGCGGGGGGCCTACCTCAAGAGACCCAGTACTTC,CSAPALAGGLPQETQYF
few,TRBJ2-5,TRBV20-1,TRBD2,TGCAGTGCCACTAGCGGGGGGGCGGAGACCCAGTACTTC,CSATSGGAETQYF
few,TRBJ2-4,TRBV6-5,-,TGTGCCAGCAGTTACCGGTCCGCAGGCAAAAACATTCAGTACTTC,CASSYRSAGKNIQYF
-,TRBJ1-1,TRBV12-3/TRBV12-4,-,TGTGCCAGCAGTCTCCACAGCTCTTCAGGGGATGAAGCTTTCTTT,CASSLHSSSGDEAFF
-,TRBJ2-1,TRBV6-5,-,TGTGCCAGCAGTTACTCGCGGGGGCCCCTCGGGCAGTTCTTC,CASSYSRGPLGQFF
-,TRBJ2-5,TRBV12-3/TRBV12-4,-,TGTGCCAGCAGTCCCGGGGGGCCTCAAGAGACCCAGTACTTC,CASSPGGPQETQYF
-,TRBJ2-3,TRBV15,-,TGTGCCACCAGCCGAACACTAGCCACAGATACGCAGTATTTT,CATSRTLATDTQYF
once,TRBJ2-3,TRBV4-1,-,TGCGCCAGCAGCCTTCGACAGACAGATACGCAGTATTTT,CASSLRQTDTQYF
once,TRBJ1-4,TRBV12-3/TRBV12-4,-,TGTGCCAGCAGCCGGAATGAAAAACTGTTTTTT,CASSRNEKLFF
-,TRBJ2-3,TRBV9,TRBD2,TGTGCCAGCAGCCTCGGGGGGGCCTGGAGCACAGATACGCAGTATTTT,CASSLGGAWSTDTQYF